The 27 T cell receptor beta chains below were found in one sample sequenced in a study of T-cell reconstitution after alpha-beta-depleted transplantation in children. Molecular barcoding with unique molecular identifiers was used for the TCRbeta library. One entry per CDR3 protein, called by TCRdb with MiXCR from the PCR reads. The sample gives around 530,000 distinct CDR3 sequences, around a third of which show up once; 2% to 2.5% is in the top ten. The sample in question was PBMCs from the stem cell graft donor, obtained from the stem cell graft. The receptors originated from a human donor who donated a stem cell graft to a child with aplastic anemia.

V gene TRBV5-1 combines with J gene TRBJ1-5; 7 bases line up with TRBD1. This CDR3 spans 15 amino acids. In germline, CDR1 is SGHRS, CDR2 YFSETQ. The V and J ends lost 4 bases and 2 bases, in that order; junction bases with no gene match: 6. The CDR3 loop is CASSPGGLGNQPQHF. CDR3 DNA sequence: TGCGCCAGCAGCCCAGGGGGATTAGGCAATCAGCCCCAGCATTTT. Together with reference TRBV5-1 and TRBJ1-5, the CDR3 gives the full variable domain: KAGVTQTPRYLIKTRGQQVTLSCSPISGHRSVSWYQQTPGQGLQFLFEYFSETQRNKGNFPGRFSGRQFSNSRSEMNVSTLELGDSALYLCASSPGGLGNQPQHFGDGTRLSIL.

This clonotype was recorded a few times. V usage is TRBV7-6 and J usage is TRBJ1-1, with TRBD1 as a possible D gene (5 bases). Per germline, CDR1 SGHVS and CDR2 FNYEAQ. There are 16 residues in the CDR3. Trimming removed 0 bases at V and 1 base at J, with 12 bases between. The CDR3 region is CASSLAPRVTNTEAFF. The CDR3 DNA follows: TGTGCCAGCAGCTTAGCGCCCAGGGTGACGAACACTGAAGCTTTCTTT.

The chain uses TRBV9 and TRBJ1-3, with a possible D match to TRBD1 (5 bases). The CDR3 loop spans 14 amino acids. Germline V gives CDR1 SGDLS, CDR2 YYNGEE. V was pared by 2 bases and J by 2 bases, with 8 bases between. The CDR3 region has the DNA TGTGCCAGCAGCGTCGGGACTGCTGGAAACACCATATATTTT. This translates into CASSVGTAGNTIYF.

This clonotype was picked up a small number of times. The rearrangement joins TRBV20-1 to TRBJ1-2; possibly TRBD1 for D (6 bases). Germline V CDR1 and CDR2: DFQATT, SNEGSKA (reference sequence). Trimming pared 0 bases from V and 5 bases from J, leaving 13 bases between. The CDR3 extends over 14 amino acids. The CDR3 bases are TGCAGTGCTAGAGATGGGCAGGGGTATTATGGCTACACCTTC. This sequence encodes CSARDGQGYYGYTF.

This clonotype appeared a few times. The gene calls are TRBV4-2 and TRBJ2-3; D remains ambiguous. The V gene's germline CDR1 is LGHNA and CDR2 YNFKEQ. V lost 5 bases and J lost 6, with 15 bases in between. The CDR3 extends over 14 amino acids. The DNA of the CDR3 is TGTGCCAGCAGCTCGGTAGGCGAGGCGGATACGCAGTATTTT. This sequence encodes CASSSVGEADTQYF.

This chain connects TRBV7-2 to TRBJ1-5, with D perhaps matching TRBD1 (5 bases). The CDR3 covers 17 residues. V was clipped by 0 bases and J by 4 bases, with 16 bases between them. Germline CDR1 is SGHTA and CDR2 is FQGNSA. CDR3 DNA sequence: TGTGCCAGCAGCTTAGCGTCAGGGCAGAACAGAAATCAGCCCCAGCATTTT. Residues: CASSLASGQNRNQPQHF.

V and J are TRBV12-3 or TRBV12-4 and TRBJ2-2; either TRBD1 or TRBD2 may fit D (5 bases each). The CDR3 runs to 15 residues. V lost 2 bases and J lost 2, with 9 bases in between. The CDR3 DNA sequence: TGTGCCAGCAGTTTAAGGGACCCAAACACCGGGGAGCTGTTTTTT. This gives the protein CASSLRDPNTGELFF.

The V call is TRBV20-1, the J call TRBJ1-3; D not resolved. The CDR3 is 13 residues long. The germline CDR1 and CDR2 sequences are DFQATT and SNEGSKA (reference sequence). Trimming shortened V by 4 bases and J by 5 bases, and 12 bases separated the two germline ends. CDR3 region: CSAMGGIRNTIYF. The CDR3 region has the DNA TGCAGTGCTATGGGTGGCATCCGAAACACCATATATTTT.

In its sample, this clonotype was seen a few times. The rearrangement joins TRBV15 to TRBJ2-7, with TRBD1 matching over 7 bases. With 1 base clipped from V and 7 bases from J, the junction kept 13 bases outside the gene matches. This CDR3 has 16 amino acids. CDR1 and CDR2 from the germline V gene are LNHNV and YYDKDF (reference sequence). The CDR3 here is CATSRVTGPSRGEQYF. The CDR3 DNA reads TGTGCCACCAGCAGAGTGACAGGGCCATCGAGAGGGGAGCAGTACTTC.

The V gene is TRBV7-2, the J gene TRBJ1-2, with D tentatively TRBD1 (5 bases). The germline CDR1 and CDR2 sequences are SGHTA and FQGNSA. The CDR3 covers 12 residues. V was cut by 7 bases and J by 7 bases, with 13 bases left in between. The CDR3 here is CASNSRAGGYTF. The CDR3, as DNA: TGTGCCAGCAACTCCAGGGCGGGTGGCTACACCTTC.

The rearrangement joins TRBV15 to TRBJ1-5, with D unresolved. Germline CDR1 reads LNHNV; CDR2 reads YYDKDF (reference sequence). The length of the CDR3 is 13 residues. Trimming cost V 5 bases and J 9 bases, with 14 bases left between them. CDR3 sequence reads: CATSDGQLRPQHF. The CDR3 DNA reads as TGTGCCACCAGCGATGGCCAGTTAAGGCCCCAGCATTTT.

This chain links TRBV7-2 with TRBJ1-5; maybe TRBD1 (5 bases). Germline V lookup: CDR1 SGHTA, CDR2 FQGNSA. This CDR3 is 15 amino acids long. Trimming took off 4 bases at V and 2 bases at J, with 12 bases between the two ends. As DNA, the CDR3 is TGTGCCAGCAGCTGGGGAGGGACGGGCAATCAGCCCCAGCATTTT. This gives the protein CASSWGGTGNQPQHF.

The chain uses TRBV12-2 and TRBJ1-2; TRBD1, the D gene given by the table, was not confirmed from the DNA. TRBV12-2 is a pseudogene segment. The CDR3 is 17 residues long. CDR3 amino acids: CASRLARPGGSNYGYTF. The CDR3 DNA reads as TGTGCAAGTCGCTTAGCGCGGCCAGGGGGCAGTAACTATGGCTACACCTTC.

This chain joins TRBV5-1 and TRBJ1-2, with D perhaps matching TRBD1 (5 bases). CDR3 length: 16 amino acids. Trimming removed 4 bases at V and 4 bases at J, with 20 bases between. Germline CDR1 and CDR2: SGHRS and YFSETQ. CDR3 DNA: TGCGCCAGCAGCACGAGTTCTACGGGGGACCTCTATGGCTACACCTTC. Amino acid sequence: CASSTSSTGDLYGYTF. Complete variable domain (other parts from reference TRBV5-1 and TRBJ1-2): KAGVTQTPRYLIKTRGQQVTLSCSPISGHRSVSWYQQTPGQGLQFLFEYFSETQRNKGNFPGRFSGRQFSNSRSEMNVSTLELGDSALYLCASSTSSTGDLYGYTFGSGTRLTVV.

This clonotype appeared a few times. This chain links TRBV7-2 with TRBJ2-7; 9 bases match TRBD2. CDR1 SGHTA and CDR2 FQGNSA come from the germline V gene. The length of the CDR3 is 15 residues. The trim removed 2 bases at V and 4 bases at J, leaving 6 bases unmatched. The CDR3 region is CASSLIAGVGYEQYV. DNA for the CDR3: TGTGCCAGCAGCTTAATAGCGGGAGTAGGATACGAGCAGTACGTC.

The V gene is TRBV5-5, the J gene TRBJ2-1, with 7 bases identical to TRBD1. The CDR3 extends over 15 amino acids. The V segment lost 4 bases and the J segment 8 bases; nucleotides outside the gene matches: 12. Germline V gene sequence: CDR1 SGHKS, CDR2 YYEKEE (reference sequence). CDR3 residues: CASSRPPGTEYEQFF. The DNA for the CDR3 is TGTGCCAGCAGCCGACCTCCCGGGACAGAATATGAGCAGTTCTTC.

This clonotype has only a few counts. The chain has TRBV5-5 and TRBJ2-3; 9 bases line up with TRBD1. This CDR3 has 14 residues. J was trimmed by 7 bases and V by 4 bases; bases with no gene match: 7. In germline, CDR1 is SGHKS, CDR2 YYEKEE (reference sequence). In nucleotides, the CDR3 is TGTGCCAGCAGCGGGCAGGACAGGGGAAATACGCAGTATTTT. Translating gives CASSGQDRGNTQYF.

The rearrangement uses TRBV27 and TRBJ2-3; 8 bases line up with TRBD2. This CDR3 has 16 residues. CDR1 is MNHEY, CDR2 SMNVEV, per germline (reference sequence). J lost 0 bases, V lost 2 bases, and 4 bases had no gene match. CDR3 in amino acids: CASSLLLADSTDTQYF. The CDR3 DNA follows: TGTGCCAGCAGTTTACTACTAGCGGACAGCACAGATACGCAGTATTTT.

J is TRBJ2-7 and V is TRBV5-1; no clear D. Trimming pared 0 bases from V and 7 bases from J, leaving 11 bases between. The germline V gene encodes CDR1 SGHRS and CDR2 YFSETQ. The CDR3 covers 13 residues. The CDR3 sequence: CASSLAETREQYF. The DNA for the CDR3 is TGCGCCAGCAGCTTGGCGGAAACGAGGGAGCAGTACTTC.

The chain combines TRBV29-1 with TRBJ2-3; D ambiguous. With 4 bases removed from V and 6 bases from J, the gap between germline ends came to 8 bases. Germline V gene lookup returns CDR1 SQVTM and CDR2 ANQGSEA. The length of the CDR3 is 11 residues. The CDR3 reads CSVGLGDTQYF. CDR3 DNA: TGCAGCGTTGGCTTGGGGGATACGCAGTATTTT.

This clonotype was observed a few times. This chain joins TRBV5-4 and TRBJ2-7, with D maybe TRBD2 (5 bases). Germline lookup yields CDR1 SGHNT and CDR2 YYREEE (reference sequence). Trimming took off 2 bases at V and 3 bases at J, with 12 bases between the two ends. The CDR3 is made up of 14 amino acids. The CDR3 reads CASSFSGSLYEQYV. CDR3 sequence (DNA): TGTGCCAGCAGCTTCAGCGGATCCCTCTACGAGCAGTACGTC.

This chain's CDR3 is CSAKPSGVRDTQYF. The CDR3 coding sequence is TGCAGTGCCAAACCTAGCGGGGTGAGAGATACGCAGTATTTT. J is TRBJ2-3 and V is TRBV20-1; 9 positions match TRBD2. CDR1 and CDR2 (germline): DFQATT, SNEGSKA (reference sequence). V shed 6 bases and J 5 bases; nucleotides not matched to a gene: 9. CDR3 size: 14 residues.

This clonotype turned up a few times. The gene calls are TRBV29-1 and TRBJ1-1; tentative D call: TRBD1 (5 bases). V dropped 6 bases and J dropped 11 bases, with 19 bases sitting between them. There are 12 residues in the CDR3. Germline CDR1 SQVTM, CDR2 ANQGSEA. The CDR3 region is CSVTGETPGAFF. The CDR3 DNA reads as TGCAGCGTCACAGGAGAAACACCTGGGGCTTTCTTT.

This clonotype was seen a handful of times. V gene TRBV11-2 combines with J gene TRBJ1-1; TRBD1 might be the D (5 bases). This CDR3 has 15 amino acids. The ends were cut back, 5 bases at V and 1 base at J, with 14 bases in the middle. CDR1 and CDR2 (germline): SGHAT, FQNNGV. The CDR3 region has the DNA TGTGCCAGCAGCCCGAACCTGGGGCAGAACACTGAAGCTTTCTTT. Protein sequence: CASSPNLGQNTEAFF.

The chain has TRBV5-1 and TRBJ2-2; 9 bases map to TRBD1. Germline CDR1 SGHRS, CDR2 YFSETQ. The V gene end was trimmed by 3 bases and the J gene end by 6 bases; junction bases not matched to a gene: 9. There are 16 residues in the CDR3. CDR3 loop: CASSWGGTGISGELFF. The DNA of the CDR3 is TGCGCCAGCAGCTGGGGAGGGACAGGGATATCCGGGGAGCTGTTTTTT.

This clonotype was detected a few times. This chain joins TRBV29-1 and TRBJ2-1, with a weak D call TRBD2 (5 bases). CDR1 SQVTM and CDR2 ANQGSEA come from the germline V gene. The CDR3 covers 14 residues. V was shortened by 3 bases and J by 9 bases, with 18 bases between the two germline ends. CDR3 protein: CSVDEQIQRGEQFF. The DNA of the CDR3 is TGCAGCGTTGATGAACAAATCCAACGGGGTGAGCAGTTCTTC.

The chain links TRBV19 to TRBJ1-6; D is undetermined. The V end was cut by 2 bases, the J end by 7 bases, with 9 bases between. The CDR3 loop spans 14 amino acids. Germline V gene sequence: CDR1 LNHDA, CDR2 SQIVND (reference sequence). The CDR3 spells CASSIIAGNSPLHF. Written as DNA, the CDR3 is TGTGCCAGTAGTATAATCGCGGGAAATTCACCCCTCCACTTT.